The rows below give T cell receptor beta chains drawn from one sample of a study of CD8 T cells in ankylosing spondylitis. TCRdb used MiXCR to reprocess the 5' RACE reads, holding one entry per CDR3 protein. The profile shows about 700,000 distinct CDR3 sequences, around 20% of them singletons. Sequencing used blood, either unsorted or a sorted T cell fraction (not recorded which). These receptors all stem from a male donor with ankylosing spondylitis. CDR3s include the opening cysteine and the closing phenylalanine or tryptophan. Each record gives: J gene, V gene, D gene, clone size, CDR3 DNA, CDR3 protein. D genes are given only for firm matches. The size entry is marked missing in some rows and otherwise reads once, few, many or a size class.

j_call: TRBJ2-7
v_call: TRBV5-6
d_call: NA
clone_size: NA
cdr3_nt: TGTGCCAGCAGCTTGGTGGGGCAGGCGCCTTACGAGCAGTACTTC
cdr3_aa: CASSLVGQAPYEQYF

j_call: TRBJ2-2
v_call: TRBV4-2
d_call: NA
clone_size: few
cdr3_nt: TGTGCCAGCAGCCCTAGGGACACTTACACCGGGGAGCTGTTTTTT
cdr3_aa: CASSPRDTYTGELFF

j_call: TRBJ2-1
v_call: TRBV3-1
d_call: NA
clone_size: few
cdr3_nt: TGTGCCAGCAGCCAAGGGTCAGGGAGCGATGAGCAGTTCTTC
cdr3_aa: CASSQGSGSDEQFF

j_call: TRBJ2-5
v_call: TRBV30
d_call: NA
clone_size: NA
cdr3_nt: TGTGCCTGGAGGGCTAGCCACGAGACCCAGTACTTC
cdr3_aa: CAWRASHETQYF

j_call: TRBJ2-3
v_call: TRBV29-1
d_call: TRBD1
clone_size: NA
cdr3_nt: TGCAGCGTTCAATCGCATACAGGGGAGCAGTATTTT
cdr3_aa: CSVQSHTGEQYF

j_call: TRBJ1-2
v_call: TRBV18
d_call: TRBD1
clone_size: few
cdr3_nt: TGTGCCAGCTCACCGCAGGGGGATAACTATGGCTACACCTTC
cdr3_aa: CASSPQGDNYGYTF

j_call: TRBJ2-5
v_call: TRBV4-1
d_call: NA
clone_size: few
cdr3_nt: TGCGCCAGCAGCCAAGGGAAGGGTGGAGAGACCCAGTACTTC
cdr3_aa: CASSQGKGGETQYF

j_call: TRBJ1-1
v_call: TRBV7-9
d_call: NA
clone_size: many
cdr3_nt: TGTGCCAGCAGCCTATCAGTGGGCACTGAAGCTTTCTTT
cdr3_aa: CASSLSVGTEAFF

j_call: TRBJ2-5
v_call: TRBV5-1
d_call: TRBD1
clone_size: few
cdr3_nt: TGCGCCAGCAGCGACACGGGACAGGGGACAGAGACCCAGTACTTC
cdr3_aa: CASSDTGQGTETQYF

j_call: TRBJ1-3
v_call: TRBV6-5
d_call: NA
clone_size: NA
cdr3_nt: TGTGCCAGCAGTTTATTCGGGCTCTCTGGAAACACCATATATTTT
cdr3_aa: CASSLFGLSGNTIYF

j_call: TRBJ2-4
v_call: TRBV7-9
d_call: NA
clone_size: few
cdr3_nt: TGTGCCAGCAGCCCTTTATTGAAGACAATGAACATTCAGTACTTC
cdr3_aa: CASSPLLKTMNIQYF

j_call: TRBJ1-2
v_call: TRBV12-3/TRBV12-4
d_call: NA
clone_size: NA
cdr3_nt: TGTGCCAGCAGTTCAGCCTCCGTTTGGGGGAGGAATGGCTACACCTTC
cdr3_aa: CASSSASVWGRNGYTF

j_call: TRBJ2-7
v_call: TRBV2
d_call: TRBD2
clone_size: few
cdr3_nt: TGTGCCAGCAGTGGCAGCGGGAGAGAGGGGGGTTACTTC
cdr3_aa: CASSGSGREGGYF

j_call: TRBJ1-5
v_call: TRBV4-1
d_call: NA
clone_size: few
cdr3_nt: TGCGCCAGCAGCCAAGTAGGGGGGGCCGGGCAGCCCCAGCATTTT
cdr3_aa: CASSQVGGAGQPQHF

j_call: TRBJ2-3
v_call: TRBV4-3
d_call: TRBD2
clone_size: few
cdr3_nt: TGCGCCAGCAGCCAAGATCTAGCGGGAGGATTGGGAGATACGCAGTATTTT
cdr3_aa: CASSQDLAGGLGDTQYF

j_call: TRBJ1-6
v_call: TRBV18
d_call: TRBD1
clone_size: NA
cdr3_nt: TGTGCCAGCTCACCCCGCCGAGGGGGCGAGGTTGATAATTCACCCCTCCACTTT
cdr3_aa: CASSPRRGGEVDNSPLHF

j_call: TRBJ1-3
v_call: TRBV6-5
d_call: NA
clone_size: few
cdr3_nt: TGTGCCAGCAGTTTCGCGGGTCTCTCTGGAAACACCATATATTTT
cdr3_aa: CASSFAGLSGNTIYF

j_call: TRBJ2-5
v_call: TRBV29-1
d_call: NA
clone_size: few
cdr3_nt: TGCAGCGTTGAATATGTCGGGGGCGGAGAGACCCAGTACTTC
cdr3_aa: CSVEYVGGGETQYF

j_call: TRBJ2-3
v_call: TRBV12-3/TRBV12-4
d_call: TRBD2
clone_size: few
cdr3_nt: TGTGCCAGCAGTTCGCGGACTAGCGGGGGGGCAAGTGATACGCAGTATTTT
cdr3_aa: CASSSRTSGGASDTQYF

j_call: TRBJ2-7
v_call: TRBV12-3/TRBV12-4
d_call: TRBD2
clone_size: NA
cdr3_nt: TGTGCCAGCAGTTCGGGGGGAGCCGAGCAGTACTTC
cdr3_aa: CASSSGGAEQYF

j_call: TRBJ2-1
v_call: TRBV7-3
d_call: TRBD2
clone_size: NA
cdr3_nt: TGTGCCAGCAGCTCTAGCGGGGGAAACAATGAGCAGTTCTTC
cdr3_aa: CASSSSGGNNEQFF

j_call: TRBJ2-6
v_call: TRBV7-6
d_call: NA
clone_size: NA
cdr3_nt: TGTGCCAGCAGCTTAGTTGGGGGCTCCGGGGCCAACGTCCTGACTTTC
cdr3_aa: CASSLVGGSGANVLTF

j_call: TRBJ2-1
v_call: TRBV5-1
d_call: NA
clone_size: few
cdr3_nt: TGCGCCAGCAGCTGGGACTTGGTGAGATACAATGAGCAGTTCTTC
cdr3_aa: CASSWDLVRYNEQFF

j_call: TRBJ2-1
v_call: TRBV6-2/TRBV6-3
d_call: NA
clone_size: NA
cdr3_nt: TGTGCCAGCAGTTACTCGCACACAAGCTCCTACAATGAGCAGTTCTTC
cdr3_aa: CASSYSHTSSYNEQFF

j_call: TRBJ2-6
v_call: TRBV12-3/TRBV12-4
d_call: NA
clone_size: NA
cdr3_nt: TGTGCCAGCAGTTTCAGTTTCTCTGGGGCCAACGTCCTGACTTTC
cdr3_aa: CASSFSFSGANVLTF

j_call: TRBJ2-7
v_call: TRBV4-1
d_call: TRBD1
clone_size: few
cdr3_nt: TGCGCCAGCAGCCAAGCAGGGGGCCCCTACGAGCAGTACTTC
cdr3_aa: CASSQAGGPYEQYF

j_call: TRBJ2-7
v_call: TRBV5-1
d_call: NA
clone_size: few
cdr3_nt: TGCGCCAGCAGCCTTCAACTCCTAGGGGGCCAAGGAGGGGAGCAGTACTTC
cdr3_aa: CASSLQLLGGQGGEQYF

j_call: TRBJ2-1
v_call: TRBV5-1
d_call: NA
clone_size: NA
cdr3_nt: TGCGCCAGCAGCTTGGAGGGGCCGACCTACAATGAGCAGTTCTTC
cdr3_aa: CASSLEGPTYNEQFF

j_call: TRBJ2-7
v_call: TRBV20-1
d_call: TRBD1
clone_size: NA
cdr3_nt: TGCAGTGCTAGGAGACAGGGCCTCCGATACGAGCAGTACTTC
cdr3_aa: CSARRQGLRYEQYF

j_call: TRBJ2-7
v_call: TRBV3-1
d_call: NA
clone_size: NA
cdr3_nt: TGTGCCAGCAGCCAAGGCATCTCGCTGGCTTACGAGCAGTACTTC
cdr3_aa: CASSQGISLAYEQYF

j_call: TRBJ1-2
v_call: TRBV4-2
d_call: NA
clone_size: NA
cdr3_nt: TGTGCCAGCAGCCAGGGGGTTCATGGCTACACCTTC
cdr3_aa: CASSQGVHGYTF

j_call: TRBJ2-2
v_call: TRBV4-1
d_call: TRBD2
clone_size: few
cdr3_nt: TGCGCCAGCAGCCAAGTGATCTTAGCGGGTAACACCGGGGAGCTGTTTTTT
cdr3_aa: CASSQVILAGNTGELFF

j_call: TRBJ2-1
v_call: TRBV28
d_call: TRBD2
clone_size: few
cdr3_nt: TGTGCCAGCAGTTTGTGGCTAGCGGGAGCAAATGAGCAGTTCTTC
cdr3_aa: CASSLWLAGANEQFF

j_call: TRBJ2-5
v_call: TRBV5-1
d_call: NA
clone_size: NA
cdr3_nt: TGCGCCAGCAGCTTGGTCCCAGCTCAAGAGACCCAGTACTTC
cdr3_aa: CASSLVPAQETQYF

j_call: TRBJ1-1
v_call: TRBV12-3/TRBV12-4
d_call: TRBD1
clone_size: few
cdr3_nt: TGTGCCAGCGCTTTAACAGGGGGCTCGACTGAAGCTTTCTTT
cdr3_aa: CASALTGGSTEAFF

j_call: TRBJ2-7
v_call: TRBV7-9
d_call: TRBD1
clone_size: few
cdr3_nt: TGTGCCAGCAGCTTTGGCCCGGGACAGGGGGCGTACGAGCAGTACTTC
cdr3_aa: CASSFGPGQGAYEQYF

j_call: TRBJ2-5
v_call: TRBV3-1
d_call: TRBD2
clone_size: NA
cdr3_nt: TGTGCCAGCAGCCAAGCTAGCGGGGGGTTTTGGGAAGAGACCCAGTACTTC
cdr3_aa: CASSQASGGFWEETQYF

j_call: TRBJ1-2
v_call: TRBV20-1
d_call: NA
clone_size: few
cdr3_nt: TGCAGTGCAACCGGGCCTCCGGGCTACACCTTC
cdr3_aa: CSATGPPGYTF

j_call: TRBJ1-4
v_call: TRBV10-3
d_call: NA
clone_size: few
cdr3_nt: TGTGCCATCAGTGGAGGACAACAAGAAGAAAAACTGTTTTTT
cdr3_aa: CAISGGQQEEKLFF

j_call: TRBJ2-1
v_call: TRBV11-2
d_call: NA
clone_size: few
cdr3_nt: TGTGCCAGCAGCTTAGTCCCCGTCGCAGCGAATGAGCAGTTCTTC
cdr3_aa: CASSLVPVAANEQFF

j_call: TRBJ2-3
v_call: TRBV20-1
d_call: TRBD2
clone_size: few
cdr3_nt: TGCAGTGCCTTCAGACTAGCGGGCGACCAGGATTTT
cdr3_aa: CSAFRLAGDQDF

j_call: TRBJ1-5
v_call: TRBV15
d_call: TRBD1
clone_size: few
cdr3_nt: TGTGCCACCAGCAGACAGGGGGCTAGCAATCAGCCCCAGCATTTT
cdr3_aa: CATSRQGASNQPQHF

j_call: TRBJ1-1
v_call: TRBV5-5
d_call: TRBD1
clone_size: few
cdr3_nt: TGTGCCAGCAGCTTCAGAACAGGGGGCTTAATGAACACTGAAGCTTTCTTT
cdr3_aa: CASSFRTGGLMNTEAFF

j_call: TRBJ1-5
v_call: TRBV12-3/TRBV12-4
d_call: NA
clone_size: many
cdr3_nt: TGTGCCAGCAGTCCGGAAACAGGGAACAATCAGCCCCAGCATTTT
cdr3_aa: CASSPETGNNQPQHF

j_call: TRBJ2-1
v_call: TRBV25-1
d_call: TRBD2
clone_size: few
cdr3_nt: TGTGCCAGCAGTATAGGGGGAAGCGGGGGGGTAAGGCAGTTCTTC
cdr3_aa: CASSIGGSGGVRQFF

j_call: TRBJ1-1
v_call: TRBV20-1
d_call: TRBD1
clone_size: many
cdr3_nt: TGCAGTGGGGACAGGTGGGCCAACACTGAAGCTTTCTTT
cdr3_aa: CSGDRWANTEAFF

j_call: TRBJ2-7
v_call: TRBV3-1
d_call: TRBD2
clone_size: few
cdr3_nt: TGTGCCAGCAGCCAAGGACTAGCCTACTCCTACGAGCAGTACTTC
cdr3_aa: CASSQGLAYSYEQYF

j_call: TRBJ2-7
v_call: TRBV27
d_call: TRBD1
clone_size: NA
cdr3_nt: TGTGCCAGCAAAAGATTTGCAGGGGGAGTCGACGAGCAGTACTTC
cdr3_aa: CASKRFAGGVDEQYF

j_call: TRBJ1-1
v_call: TRBV7-9
d_call: NA
clone_size: few
cdr3_nt: TGTGCCAGCAGCGCCTCGGGGGTGAACACTGAAGCTTTCTTT
cdr3_aa: CASSASGVNTEAFF

j_call: TRBJ2-2
v_call: TRBV6-5
d_call: NA
clone_size: NA
cdr3_nt: TGTGCCAGCAGTTACGGAGGGGATAACGGGGAGCTGTTTTTT
cdr3_aa: CASSYGGDNGELFF

j_call: TRBJ2-1
v_call: TRBV20-1
d_call: TRBD2
clone_size: NA
cdr3_nt: TGCAGTGCTAGGGGGGGGATAGATGAGCAGTTCTTC
cdr3_aa: CSARGGIDEQFF

j_call: TRBJ2-5
v_call: TRBV14
d_call: NA
clone_size: few
cdr3_nt: TGTGCCAGCAGCCAACCCGGGACTTCGTACCAAGAGACCCAGTACTTC
cdr3_aa: CASSQPGTSYQETQYF

j_call: TRBJ2-3
v_call: TRBV4-1
d_call: TRBD1
clone_size: NA
cdr3_nt: TGCGCCAGCAGCCAAGCCCAGGGGGCTAGCACAGATACGCAGTATTTT
cdr3_aa: CASSQAQGASTDTQYF

j_call: TRBJ2-5
v_call: TRBV12-3/TRBV12-4
d_call: NA
clone_size: NA
cdr3_nt: TGTGCCAGCAGTGTCGGACCACAAGAGACCCAGTACTTC
cdr3_aa: CASSVGPQETQYF